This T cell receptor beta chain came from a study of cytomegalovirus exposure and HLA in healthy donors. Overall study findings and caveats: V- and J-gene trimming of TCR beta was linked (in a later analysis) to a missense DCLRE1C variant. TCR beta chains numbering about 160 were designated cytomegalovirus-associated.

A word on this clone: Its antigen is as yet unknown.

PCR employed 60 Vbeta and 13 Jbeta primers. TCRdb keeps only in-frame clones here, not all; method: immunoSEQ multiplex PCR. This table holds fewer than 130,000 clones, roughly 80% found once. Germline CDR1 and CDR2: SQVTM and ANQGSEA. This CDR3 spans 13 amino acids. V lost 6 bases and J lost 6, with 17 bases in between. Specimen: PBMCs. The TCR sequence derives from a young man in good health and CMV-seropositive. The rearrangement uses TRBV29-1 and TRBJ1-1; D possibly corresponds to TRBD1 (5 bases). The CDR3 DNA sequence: TGCAGCGTGGGGGAACTAGGGAGGGCTGAAGCTTTCTTT. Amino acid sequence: CSVGELGRAEAFF.